The subject of this entry is one TCR beta chain. The data originate from a study of blood T cell repertoires in COVID-19. About the study: Specimens from acute and convalescent COVID-19 originated in the United States, Italy and Spain.

This CDR3 is built from 15 residues. Trimming took 0 bases from V and 0 from J, leaving 10 bases between them. Germline V gives CDR1 SGHNT, CDR2 YYREEE (reference sequence). Libraries were prepared by immunoSEQ multiplex PCR; TCRdb keeps only in-frame clonotypes and omits some of them. The data hold about 130,000 clones, with roughly 71% observed a single time. Material for sequencing was peripheral blood. This sequence originates from a man older than 75 with acute or convalescent COVID-19. V usage is TRBV5-4 and J usage is TRBJ2-7; D perhaps matches TRBD1 (5 bases). The CDR3 sequence is CASSLVGQNSYEQYF. Here the CDR3 DNA reads TGTGCCAGCAGCTTGGTTGGACAAAACTCCTACGAGCAGTACTTC.